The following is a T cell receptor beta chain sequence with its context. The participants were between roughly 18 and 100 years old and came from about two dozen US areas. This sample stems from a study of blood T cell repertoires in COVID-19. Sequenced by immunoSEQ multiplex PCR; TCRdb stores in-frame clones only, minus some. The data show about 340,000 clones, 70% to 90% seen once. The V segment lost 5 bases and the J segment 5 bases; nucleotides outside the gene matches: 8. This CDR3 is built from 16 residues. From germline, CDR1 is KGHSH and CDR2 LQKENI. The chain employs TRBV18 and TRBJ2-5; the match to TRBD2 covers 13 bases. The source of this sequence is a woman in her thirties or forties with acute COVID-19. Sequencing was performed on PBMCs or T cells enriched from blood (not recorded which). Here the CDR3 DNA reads TGTGCCAGCTCATCGGGGACTAGCGGGGACGTGGAGACCCAGTACTTC. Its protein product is CASSSGTSGDVETQYF.